This passage covers 22 T cell receptor beta chains from one sample sequenced in a study of blood T cell repertoires in COVID-19. The data were produced by immunoSEQ multiplex PCR, yet TCRdb's version contains in-frame clones alone and is incomplete. The data hold around 500,000 clones, with 75% to 90% observed a single time. Source material: peripheral blood. Receptors originate from a human donor in a cohort sampled during active COVID-19.

The chain has TRBV12-3 or TRBV12-4 and TRBJ2-1; D may be TRBD2 (6 bases). CDR3 size: 13 residues. The V gene lost 6 bases and the J gene lost 2 bases, with 8 bases spanning the gap. CDR3 residues: CASSPGAYNEQFF. For the CDR3, the DNA is TGTGCCAGCAGCCCGGGGGCCTACAATGAGCAGTTCTTC.

The CDR3 loop is CASSSRQETQYF. The CDR3 DNA sequence: TGCGCCAGCAGCTCTCGTCAAGAGACCCAGTACTTC. V and J are TRBV5-1 and TRBJ2-5; D ambiguous. V dropped 3 bases and J dropped 2 bases, with 5 bases sitting between them. Germline V lookup: CDR1 SGHRS, CDR2 YFSETQ. CDR3 size: 12 residues.

The chain recombines TRBV4-2 with TRBJ2-7, with D possibly being TRBD2 (5 bases). Germline CDR1 and CDR2: LGHNA and YNFKEQ. Trimming cost V 0 bases and J 3 bases, with 9 bases left between them. The CDR3 has 14 residues. This CDR3 is CASSQERGGYEQYF. CDR3 DNA: TGTGCCAGCAGCCAAGAAAGAGGAGGCTACGAGCAGTACTTC.

The V and J genes are TRBV5-4 and TRBJ2-2; 10 bases are a match to TRBD1. The CDR3 sequence is 15 residues long. Losses at the gene ends were 3 bases for V and 3 bases for J; bases not matched to a gene: 2. CDR1 and CDR2 from the germline V gene are SGHNT and YYREEE (reference sequence). CDR3 nucleotides: TGTGCCAGCAGCTACGGGACAGGGGACACCGGGGAGCTGTTTTTT. Protein: CASSYGTGDTGELFF.

The rearrangement links TRBV7-2 to TRBJ2-6, with TRBD1 matching 9 bases. J was trimmed by 0 bases and V by 5 bases; bases with no gene match: 8. This CDR3 contains 18 residues. CDR1 and CDR2 (germline): SGHTA, FQGNSA. CDR3 region: CASSPRQGVSSGANVLTF. CDR3 coding DNA: TGTGCCAGCAGCCCACGACAGGGGGTGAGCTCTGGGGCCAACGTCCTGACTTTC.

This clone was counted a few times. J is TRBJ1-6 and V is TRBV5-6, with D perhaps TRBD1 (6 bases). This CDR3 contains 16 residues. Germline loops: CDR1 SGHDT, CDR2 YYEEEE. Trimming pared 1 base from V and 5 bases from J, leaving 13 bases between. In DNA form, the CDR3 reads TGTGCCAGCAGCTTGAGGGGGTATTACAATAATTCACCCCTCCACTTT. Its translation is CASSLRGYYNNSPLHF. The full variable domain, completed using reference TRBV5-6 and TRBJ1-6, is DAGVTQSPTHLIKTRGQQVTLRCSPKSGHDTVSWYQQALGQGPQFIFQYYEEEERQRGNFPDRFSGHQFPNYSSELNVNALLLGDSALYLCASSLRGYYNNSPLHFGNGTRLTVT.

The gene calls are TRBV19 and TRBJ1-5; D call uncertain. Germline assignment: CDR1 LNHDA and CDR2 SQIVND (reference sequence). CDR3 length: 14 residues. Trimming took off 5 bases at V and 4 bases at J, with 12 bases between the two ends. CDR3 residues: CASSSGPGNQPQHF. CDR3 DNA: TGTGCCAGTAGTTCTGGGCCGGGGAATCAGCCCCAGCATTTT. Variable domain in full (rest from reference TRBV19 and TRBJ1-5): DGGITQSPKYLFRKEGQNVTLSCEQNLNHDAMYWYRQDPGQGLRLIYYSQIVNDFQKGDIAEGYSVSREKKESFPLTVTSAQKNPTAFYLCASSSGPGNQPQHFGDGTRLSIL.

The CDR3 loop is CASSLRLAGDRNEQFF. The CDR3, as DNA: TGTGCCAGCAGCCTAAGACTAGCGGGAGATCGGAATGAGCAGTTCTTC. J is TRBJ2-1 and V is TRBV7-2, with 12 positions matching TRBD2. This CDR3 is built from 16 residues. CDR1 is SGHTA and CDR2 is FQGNSA in the germline V gene. Losses at the gene ends were 5 bases for V and 7 bases for J; bases not matched to a gene: 9. Supplemented by reference TRBV7-2 and TRBJ2-1, the full variable domain reads GAGVSQSPSNKVTEKGKDVELRCDPISGHTALYWYRQSLGQGLEFLIYFQGNSAPDKSGLPSDRFSAERTGGSVSTLTIQRTQQEDSAVYLCASSLRLAGDRNEQFFGPGTRLTVL.

As DNA, the CDR3 is TGTGCCAGCAGCGGCGAACCGGGACTAGCGACAGATACGCAGTATTTT. It translates to CASSGEPGLATDTQYF. This chain links TRBV5-5 with TRBJ2-3, with 10 bases identical to TRBD2. The germline V gene encodes CDR1 SGHKS and CDR2 YYEKEE (reference sequence). The CDR3 loop spans 16 amino acids. Trimming at V came to 4 bases and at J to 3 bases, leaving 8 bases not matched to a gene.

The V and J genes are TRBV4-3 and TRBJ1-1; a weak D match, TRBD1 (6 bases). Germline CDR1 reads LGHNA; CDR2 reads YSLEER. The V and J ends lost 2 bases and 8 bases respectively, with 18 bases between them. The CDR3 totals 15 residues. CDR3 amino acids: CASSQLGSGTGEAFF. CDR3 nucleotides: TGCGCCAGCAGCCAATTAGGTTCGGGAACAGGGGAAGCTTTCTTT.

V is TRBV5-1 and J is TRBJ2-5; possibly TRBD1 for D (6 bases). CDR1 is SGHRS, CDR2 YFSETQ, per germline. V was clipped by 5 bases and J by 1 base, with 9 bases between them. The CDR3 covers 13 residues. In DNA form, the CDR3 reads TGCGCCAGCAGTCGAGGGGGCCAAGAGACCCAGTACTTC. This encodes CASSRGGQETQYF.

This chain joins TRBV5-1 and TRBJ1-2; TRBD1 matches at 8 bases. Germline CDR1 SGHRS, CDR2 YFSETQ. V shed 4 bases and J 8 bases; nucleotides not matched to a gene: 7. The CDR3 totals 13 residues. CDR3 loop: CASSTQGAEGYTF. The CDR3 nucleotides read TGCGCCAGCAGCACGCAGGGGGCCGAAGGCTACACCTTC.

The chain carries TRBV4-1 and TRBJ2-5; 8 positions agree with TRBD2. V dropped 6 bases and J dropped 4; count of bases not matched to a gene: 10. This CDR3 spans 15 amino acids. Germline V gene sequence: CDR1 MGHRA, CDR2 YSYEKL. Written as DNA, the CDR3 is TGCGCCAGCAGTAGAGGGGTAGCGGGACCAGAGACCCAGTACTTC. Its protein is CASSRGVAGPETQYF.

The rearrangement uses TRBV7-9 and TRBJ2-5, with TRBD1 as a possible D gene (5 bases). Germline V gives CDR1 SEHNR, CDR2 FQNEAQ (reference sequence). Trimming took 6 bases from V and 3 from J, leaving 17 bases between them. CDR3 length: 15 residues. In nucleotides, the CDR3 is TGTGCCAGCAGTCCCCGCAGGGTATTAGAAGAGACCCAGTACTTC. Amino acids: CASSPRRVLEETQYF.

The CDR3 reads CASSAAGFSYGYTF. DNA for the CDR3: TGTGCCAGTAGTGCGGCAGGGTTCAGCTATGGCTACACCTTC. This chain uses TRBV19 with TRBJ1-2; perhaps TRBD1 as D (5 bases). The V gene lost 5 bases and the J gene lost 4 bases, with 14 bases spanning the gap. Germline values: CDR1 LNHDA, CDR2 SQIVND (reference sequence). The CDR3 runs to 14 residues.

The chain is built from TRBV14 and TRBJ1-1; D unresolved. This CDR3 contains 12 residues. Germline loops: CDR1 SGHDN, CDR2 FVKESK. Trimming removed 2 bases from V and 1 base from J, with 2 bases in between. CDR3 DNA: TGTGCCAGCAGCCAACGGAACACTGAAGCTTTCTTT. Translated, it gives CASSQRNTEAFF.

V gene TRBV28 combines with J gene TRBJ1-2; D unclear. V lost 8 bases and J lost 8, with 27 bases in between. Germline CDR1 and CDR2: MDHEN and SYDVKM. This CDR3 is 16 amino acids long. DNA for the CDR3: TGTGCCAGCTATGGTGATTTAAAATGGCGACAAGCCGGCTACACCTTC. Residues: CASYGDLKWRQAGYTF.

The rearrangement joins TRBV9 to TRBJ2-5; possibly TRBD1 for D (5 bases). Germline V gene lookup returns CDR1 SGDLS and CDR2 YYNGEE. CDR3 size: 14 residues. The V end was cut by 2 bases, the J end by 0 bases, with 8 bases between. The CDR3: CASSVDSNQETQYF. CDR3 bases: TGTGCCAGCAGCGTCGACAGCAACCAAGAGACCCAGTACTTC.

This sequence joins TRBV30 and TRBJ2-3; 10 bases are shared with TRBD2. CDR1 and CDR2 (germline): GTSNPN, SVGIG (reference sequence). The CDR3 is made up of 15 amino acids. V dropped 1 base and J dropped 4; count of bases not matched to a gene: 5. In DNA form, the CDR3 reads TGTGCCTGGAGTGCGCTAGCGGGAGATGCAGATACGCAGTATTTT. Translating it yields CAWSALAGDADTQYF.

The chain couples TRBV6-1 to TRBJ2-7, with a weak D call TRBD2 (6 bases). Germline CDR1 MNHNS, CDR2 SASEGT. This CDR3 has 15 amino acids. Trimming left V 2 bases short and J 0 bases short, with 11 bases between. The CDR3 DNA follows: TGTGCCAGCAGTGAATTAGCGGAGCCCTCCTACGAGCAGTACTTC. It specifies CASSELAEPSYEQYF.

The rearrangement joins TRBV7-3 to TRBJ1-2; 8 bases are a match to TRBD1. Germline V lookup: CDR1 SGHTA, CDR2 FQGTGA. With V trimmed by 1 base and J by 3 bases, 10 bases remained unmatched. This CDR3 has 17 residues. The CDR3 nucleotides are TGTGCCAGCAGCTTAATGGCAGGGGGCGCCTTCGACTATGGCTACACCTTC. It translates to CASSLMAGGAFDYGYTF.

This chain links TRBV6-5 with TRBJ1-5; no firm D call. The germline V and J ends were trimmed by 8 bases and 2 bases, with 10 bases remaining between them. This CDR3 spans 13 amino acids. The V gene's germline CDR1 is MNHEY and CDR2 SVGAGI. The CDR3 loop reads CASRSGGNQPQHF. CDR3 bases: TGTGCCAGCCGGAGTGGCGGCAATCAGCCCCAGCATTTT.